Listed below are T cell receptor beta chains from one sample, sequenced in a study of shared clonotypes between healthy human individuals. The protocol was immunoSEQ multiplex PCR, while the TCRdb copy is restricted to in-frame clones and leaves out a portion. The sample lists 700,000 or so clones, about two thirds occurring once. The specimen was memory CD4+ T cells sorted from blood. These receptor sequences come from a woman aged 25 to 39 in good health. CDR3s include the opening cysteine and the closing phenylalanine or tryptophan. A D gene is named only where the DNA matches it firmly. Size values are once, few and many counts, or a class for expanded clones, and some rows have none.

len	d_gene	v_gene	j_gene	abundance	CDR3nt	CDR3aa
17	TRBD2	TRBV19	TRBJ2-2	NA	TGTGCCAGTACCCCGACTAGCGGGAGGACGAACACCGGGGAGCTGTTTTTT	CASTPTSGRTNTGELFF
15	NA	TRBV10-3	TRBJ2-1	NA	TGTGCCATCATGATGCCGGGAGAATCCAACAATGAGCAGTTCTTC	CAIMMPGESNNEQFF
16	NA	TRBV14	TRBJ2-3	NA	TGTGCCAGCAGCCAAGTTCCAGGAAGAAAGCCGGATACGCAGTATTTT	CASSQVPGRKPDTQYF
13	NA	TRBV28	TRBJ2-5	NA	TGTGCCAGCAGTGCGTTCAGCAAAGAGACCCAGTACTTC	CASSAFSKETQYF
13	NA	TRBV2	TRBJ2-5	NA	TGTGCCAGCAGCGGGAGCGTAGATGGGACCCAGTACTTC	CASSGSVDGTQYF
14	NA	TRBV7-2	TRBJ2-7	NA	TGTGCCAGCAGCCCCTCAGGGGCGCGCTACGAGCAGTACTTC	CASSPSGARYEQYF
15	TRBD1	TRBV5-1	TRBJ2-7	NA	TGCGCCAGCAGCACACTAGGGACAGTCACCTACGAGCAGTACTTC	CASSTLGTVTYEQYF
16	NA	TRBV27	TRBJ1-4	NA	TGTGCCAGCAGTCAACGACACCCGCGCTCTAATGAAAAACTGTTTTTT	CASSQRHPRSNEKLFF
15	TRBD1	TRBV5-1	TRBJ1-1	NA	TGCGCCAGCAGCTTGGGGGACAGGGACTTCACTGAAGCTTTCTTT	CASSLGDRDFTEAFF
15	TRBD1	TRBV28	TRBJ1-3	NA	TGTGCCAGCTTGACCTCCGGGACAGGCAGGGACACCATATATTTT	CASLTSGTGRDTIYF
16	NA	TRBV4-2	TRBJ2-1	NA	TGTGCCAGCAGCCAAGAGTCAGACGGGAGATCCAATGAGCAGTTCTTC	CASSQESDGRSNEQFF
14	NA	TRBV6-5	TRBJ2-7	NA	TGTGCCAGCCGGAGAGGCCCCAGCTCCTACGAGCAGTACTTC	CASRRGPSSYEQYF
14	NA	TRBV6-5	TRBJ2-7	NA	TGTGCCAGCACCAAACCGACAGATCCCTACGAGCAGTACTTC	CASTKPTDPYEQYF
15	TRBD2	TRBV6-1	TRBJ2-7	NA	TGTGCCAGCAGGGCTACAGGAGGTCTAGCGGGGGAGCAGTACTTC	CASRATGGLAGEQYF
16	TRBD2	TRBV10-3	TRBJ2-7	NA	TGTGCCATCAGCCCGGGACTAGCGGGACCCTCCTACGAGCAGTACTTC	CAISPGLAGPSYEQYF
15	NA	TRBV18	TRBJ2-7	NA	TGTGCCAGCTCACCGAAGCGGACAGCCTCCTACGAGCAGTACTTC	CASSPKRTASYEQYF
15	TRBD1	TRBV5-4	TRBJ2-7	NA	TGTGCCAGCAGCTTCACCGGGACAGGAGACTACGAGCAGTACTTC	CASSFTGTGDYEQYF
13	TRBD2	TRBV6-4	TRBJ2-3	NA	TGTGCCAGCAGTGCTCGGGGGGGAGATACGCAGTATTTT	CASSARGGDTQYF
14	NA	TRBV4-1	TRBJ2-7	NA	TGCGCCAGCAGCCAAGAGGGCGGTTCCTACGAGCAGTACTTC	CASSQEGGSYEQYF
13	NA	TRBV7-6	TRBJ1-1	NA	TGTGCCAGCAGCTTAAGAAGGGGGGCTGAAGCTTTCTTT	CASSLRRGAEAFF
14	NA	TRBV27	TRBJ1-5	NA	TGTGCCAGCAGAACCGGGACGAACGATCAGCCCCAGCATTTT	CASRTGTNDQPQHF
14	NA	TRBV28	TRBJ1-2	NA	TGTGCCAGCAGTTGGTCGGGGGGGCATCAGGGCTACACCTTC	CASSWSGGHQGYTF
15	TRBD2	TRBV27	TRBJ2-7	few	TGTGCCAGCAGTTTATCAGCGGGAGGGCCCTACGAGCAGTACTTC	CASSLSAGGPYEQYF
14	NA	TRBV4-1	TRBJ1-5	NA	TGCGCCAGCAGCCTCAACGGCGAGGTTCAGCCCCAGCATTTT	CASSLNGEVQPQHF
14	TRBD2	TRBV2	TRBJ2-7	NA	TGTGCCAGCAGGGAGCGGGAGGCAGGCTACGAGCAGTACTTC	CASREREAGYEQYF
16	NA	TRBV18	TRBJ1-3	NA	TGTGCCAGCTCCGGCTCGTCGGGGAAGGACCGAAACACCATATATTTT	CASSGSSGKDRNTIYF
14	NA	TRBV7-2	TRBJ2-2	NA	TGTGCCAGCAGCTTAGATAGGCGGACCGGGGAGCTGTTTTTT	CASSLDRRTGELFF
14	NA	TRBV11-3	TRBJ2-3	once	TGTGCCAGCAGCGAGGGGGTCGGGACAGATACGCAGTATTTT	CASSEGVGTDTQYF
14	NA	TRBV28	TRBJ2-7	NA	TGTGCCAGCAGCTTTCCACTAGCAGTGGGCGAGCAGTACTTC	CASSFPLAVGEQYF
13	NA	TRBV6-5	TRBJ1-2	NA	TGTGCCAGCAGTTACTCCCAGAGCTATGGCTACACCTTC	CASSYSQSYGYTF
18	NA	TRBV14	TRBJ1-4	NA	TGTGCCAGTAGCCAAGGACTCGGAGGGGGGGCGCATGGTGAAAAACTGTTTTTT	CASSQGLGGGAHGEKLFF
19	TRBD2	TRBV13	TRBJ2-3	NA	TGTGCCAGCAGCTTACTAGCGGGAGGTTACTTCGACAGCACAGATACGCAGTATTTT	CASSLLAGGYFDSTDTQYF
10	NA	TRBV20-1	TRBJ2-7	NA	TGCAGTGCCGGGGACTACGAGCAGTACTTC	CSAGDYEQYF
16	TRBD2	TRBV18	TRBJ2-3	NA	TGTGCCAGCTCACGGGGACTAGCGGGAGAGGCAGATACGCAGTATTTT	CASSRGLAGEADTQYF
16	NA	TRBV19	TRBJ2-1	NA	TGTGCCAGTAACCAAAACACGGGTTTCTTGGTCAATGAGCAGTTCTTC	CASNQNTGFLVNEQFF
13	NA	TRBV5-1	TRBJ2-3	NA	TGCGCCAGCAGACGCGGAATCACAGATACGCAGTATTTT	CASRRGITDTQYF
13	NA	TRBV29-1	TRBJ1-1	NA	TGCAGCGCAACGCCGCGGGACGGTGGAGAAGCTTTCTTT	CSATPRDGGEAFF
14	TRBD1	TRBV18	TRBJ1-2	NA	TGTGCCAGCTCGCGGGACAGGGGAGACTATGGCTACACCTTC	CASSRDRGDYGYTF
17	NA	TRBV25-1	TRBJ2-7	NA	TGTGCCAGCAGTGAAGTTAGGGGCCCACAGGGATACTACGAGCAGTACTTC	CASSEVRGPQGYYEQYF
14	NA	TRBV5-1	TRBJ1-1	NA	TGCGCCAGCAGCTTTCAGGGATCGAACACTGAAGCTTTCTTT	CASSFQGSNTEAFF
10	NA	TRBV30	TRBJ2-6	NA	TGTGCCGAAGGGGCCAACGTCCTGACTTTC	CAEGANVLTF
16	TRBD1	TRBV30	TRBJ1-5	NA	TGTGCCTGGAGCAGAGGCAAACAGGGGGCGGGTCAGCCCCAGCATTTT	CAWSRGKQGAGQPQHF
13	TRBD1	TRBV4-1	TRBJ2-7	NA	TGCGCCAGCAGCTTACGGACAGGGACCGAGCAGTACTTC	CASSLRTGTEQYF
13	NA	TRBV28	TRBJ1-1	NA	TGTGCCAGCAGTTTCATCCTCCTCACTGAAGCTTTCTTT	CASSFILLTEAFF
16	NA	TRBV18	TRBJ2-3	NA	TGTGCCAGCTCACCACGGACCGGCGGGGGCACAGATACGCAGTATTTT	CASSPRTGGGTDTQYF
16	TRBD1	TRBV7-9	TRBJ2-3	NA	TGTGCCAGCAGCATAGGACAGGGGGGCGAGTCAGATACGCAGTATTTT	CASSIGQGGESDTQYF
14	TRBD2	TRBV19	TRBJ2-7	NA	TGTGCCAGTAGTACGACTAGCGGGAGGGCCGAGCAGTACTTC	CASSTTSGRAEQYF
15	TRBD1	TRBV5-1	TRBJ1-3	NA	TGCGCCAGCAGCCTAGGGACAGGGAATGGAAACACCATATATTTT	CASSLGTGNGNTIYF
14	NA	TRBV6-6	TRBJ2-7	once	TGTGCCAGCAGGGAGAGACTAGTGGATAACGAGCAGTACTTC	CASRERLVDNEQYF
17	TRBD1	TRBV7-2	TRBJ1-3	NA	TGTGCCAGCAGCCCCCAGGGTCGGGACAGACGTGGAAACACCATATATTTT	CASSPQGRDRRGNTIYF
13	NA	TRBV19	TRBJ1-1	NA	TGTGCCAGTAGTATAGGGCAGAACACTGAAGCTTTCTTT	CASSIGQNTEAFF
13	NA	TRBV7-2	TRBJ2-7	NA	TGTGCCAGCAGCTTAGGGATAGCCTACGAGCAGTACTTC	CASSLGIAYEQYF
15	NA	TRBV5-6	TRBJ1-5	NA	TGTGCCAGCAGCCCGGAGGAGGGGATTGGTCAGCCCCAGCATTTT	CASSPEEGIGQPQHF
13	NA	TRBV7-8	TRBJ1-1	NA	TGTGCCAGCAGATCCCCTGGCGGCCCTGAAGCTTTCTTT	CASRSPGGPEAFF
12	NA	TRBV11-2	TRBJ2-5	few	TGTGCCAGCAGCTTAGGGCACGAGACCCAGTACTTC	CASSLGHETQYF
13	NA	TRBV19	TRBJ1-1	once	TGTGCCAGTGATGACAGGAGGAACACTGAAGCTTTCTTT	CASDDRRNTEAFF
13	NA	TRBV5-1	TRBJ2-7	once	TGCGCCAGCAGCCCGGGGACTTCCTCCGAGCAGTACTTC	CASSPGTSSEQYF